Listed below are T cell receptor beta chains from one sample, sequenced in a study of T cell repertoires in cytomegalovirus infection. Their cognate antigens are unknown. Via MiXCR, TCRdb re-called the reads, giving one row per CDR3 protein. The profile covers roughly 570,000 distinct CDR3 sequences, with about 39% appearing a single time and roughly 50% taken by the ten largest. The sample consisted of cultured PBMCs, taken from culture after CMV antigen stimulation. The receptor set was obtained from a human donor in good health (CMV status not recorded). Some clones in this sample may be carry-over from other donors' samples. Each CDR3 is given with its conserved first and last residue. Each record gives: D gene, clone size, V gene, J gene, CDR3 protein, CDR3 DNA. A D gene is named only where the DNA matches it firmly. Clone size appears in some rows only: once, few, many, or a class for an expanded clone.

d_call: .; clone_size: .; v_call: TRBV2; j_call: TRBJ2-1; cdr3_aa: CASSDDPRDGSSYNEQFF; cdr3_nt: TGTGCCAGCAGTGACGACCCTAGAGATGGCAGCTCCTACAATGAGCAGTTCTTC
d_call: TRBD2; clone_size: .; v_call: TRBV15; j_call: TRBJ2-5; cdr3_aa: CATTTRRASGVGIETQYF; cdr3_nt: TGTGCCACCACGACTAGGCGTGCTAGCGGGGTTGGAATTGAGACCCAGTACTTC
d_call: .; clone_size: .; v_call: TRBV15; j_call: TRBJ2-4; cdr3_aa: CATSRDPRGVAKNIQYF; cdr3_nt: TGTGCCACCAGCAGAGATCCGAGGGGAGTCGCCAAAAACATTCAGTACTTC
d_call: .; clone_size: .; v_call: TRBV12-3/TRBV12-4; j_call: TRBJ2-6; cdr3_aa: CASGVSLSGANVLTF; cdr3_nt: TGTGCCAGTGGGGTCTCCCTCTCTGGGGCCAACGTCCTGACTTTC
d_call: .; clone_size: .; v_call: TRBV29-1; j_call: TRBJ1-1; cdr3_aa: CSVERDTNTEAFF; cdr3_nt: TGCAGCGTTGAACGAGACACTAACACTGAAGCTTTCTTT
d_call: .; clone_size: .; v_call: TRBV29-1; j_call: TRBJ1-2; cdr3_aa: CSVAPGQYDNYGYTF; cdr3_nt: TGCAGCGTTGCTCCTGGACAGTATGATAACTATGGCTACACCTTC
d_call: .; clone_size: few; v_call: TRBV20-1; j_call: TRBJ1-1; cdr3_aa: CSAPDPRGTEAFF; cdr3_nt: TGCAGTGCTCCGGACCCCCGAGGGACTGAAGCTTTCTTT
d_call: .; clone_size: .; v_call: TRBV15; j_call: TRBJ2-1; cdr3_aa: CATSRDPGNEQFF; cdr3_nt: TGTGCCACCAGCAGAGATCCGGGCAATGAGCAGTTCTTC
d_call: TRBD1; clone_size: .; v_call: TRBV6-1; j_call: TRBJ2-7; cdr3_aa: CASSEAGTGSYEQYF; cdr3_nt: TGTGCCAGCAGTGAAGCAGGGACAGGGTCCTACGAGCAGTACTTC
d_call: .; clone_size: few; v_call: TRBV15; j_call: TRBJ2-3; cdr3_aa: CATSTRLQPGDTQYF; cdr3_nt: TGTGCCACCAGCACCCGACTGCAACCGGGGGATACGCAGTATTTT
d_call: .; clone_size: .; v_call: TRBV19; j_call: TRBJ2-2; cdr3_aa: CASRGYAELFF; cdr3_nt: TGTGCCAGCAGGGGATATGCGGAGCTGTTTTTT
d_call: .; clone_size: few; v_call: TRBV7-2; j_call: TRBJ1-4; cdr3_aa: CASSLGVGFTNEKLFF; cdr3_nt: TGTGCCAGCAGCTTAGGGGTCGGGTTCACTAATGAAAAACTGTTTTTT
d_call: TRBD1; clone_size: .; v_call: TRBV7-2; j_call: TRBJ2-3; cdr3_aa: CASSLAGTGRSTDTQYF; cdr3_nt: TGTGCCAGCAGTTTAGCTGGGACAGGGAGAAGCACAGATACGCAGTATTTT
d_call: .; clone_size: .; v_call: TRBV28; j_call: TRBJ1-1; cdr3_aa: CASNPGGQGAEAFF; cdr3_nt: TGTGCCAGCAACCCCGGGGGCCAAGGGGCTGAAGCTTTCTTT
d_call: .; clone_size: .; v_call: TRBV12-3/TRBV12-4; j_call: TRBJ2-2; cdr3_aa: CASRLRSITGELFF; cdr3_nt: TGTGCCAGCAGGCTCCGGAGCATCACCGGGGAGCTGTTTTTT
d_call: .; clone_size: few; v_call: TRBV12-3/TRBV12-4; j_call: TRBJ1-5; cdr3_aa: CASSLKSDYSNQPQHF; cdr3_nt: TGTGCCAGCAGTTTAAAGTCGGACTATAGCAATCAGCCCCAGCATTTT
d_call: .; clone_size: .; v_call: TRBV27; j_call: TRBJ2-1; cdr3_aa: CASSLGPHNEQFF; cdr3_nt: TGTGCCAGCAGTTTAGGCCCCCACAATGAGCAGTTCTTC
d_call: TRBD2; clone_size: .; v_call: TRBV12-5; j_call: TRBJ2-1; cdr3_aa: CASGLVSASGRATPEQFF; cdr3_nt: TGTGCTAGTGGTTTGGTATCGGCTAGCGGGAGGGCCACTCCTGAGCAGTTCTTC
d_call: .; clone_size: .; v_call: TRBV5-6; j_call: TRBJ1-2; cdr3_aa: CASTLMGTPYGYTF; cdr3_nt: TGTGCCAGCACCTTGATGGGGACACCGTATGGCTACACCTTC